This T cell receptor beta chain was recorded in a study of tumor-infiltrating lymphocytes in primary liver carcinoma. Study background: The study enrolled male and female patients aged 30 to 69 years. Samples returned roughly 3.5 to 8 million productive TCRbeta reads each. Read depth did not differ significantly between tissue types.

Trimming cost V 5 bases and J 14 bases; bases outside gene matches: 24. Germline-derived CDR1 and CDR2 are SQVTM and ANQGSEA. This CDR3 has 16 residues. Study-level findings and limits: Tumor region pairs shared more overlap than did tumor-adjacent and tumor-blood pairs.

Of note for this clonotype: Its specificity is unknown.

Between about 17 and 34 mg of unsorted bulk tissue served as the source from which RNA and DNA were co-extracted. A primer in the constant region served to generate TCR beta cDNA from approximately 460 ng of total RNA. Construction of TCR beta libraries relied on three successive nested multiplex PCR rounds employing slightly modified ARM-PCR. The first two PCR rounds used TRBV1-TRBV30 primers with a Cbeta primer, nine to eleven cycles each. TCRdb ran MiXCR on the multiplex PCR reads and lists one entry per CDR3 protein. This sample has some 30,000 distinct CDR3 sequences, with roughly 78% found just once.

V usage is TRBV29-1 and J usage is TRBJ2-3; TRBD2 agrees at 8 bases. This clonotype originated in a woman in her twenties or thirties with primary liver carcinoma and hepatitis B virus infection. Sample: liver tumor tissue from sampling region 3. Subset given: tumor region T3, left-lateral pole. CDR3 region: CSVTPAGAYSPDMPYF. CDR3 sequence (DNA): TGCAGCGTTACACCAGCGGGAGCTTATTCCCCAGATATGCCGTATTTT.